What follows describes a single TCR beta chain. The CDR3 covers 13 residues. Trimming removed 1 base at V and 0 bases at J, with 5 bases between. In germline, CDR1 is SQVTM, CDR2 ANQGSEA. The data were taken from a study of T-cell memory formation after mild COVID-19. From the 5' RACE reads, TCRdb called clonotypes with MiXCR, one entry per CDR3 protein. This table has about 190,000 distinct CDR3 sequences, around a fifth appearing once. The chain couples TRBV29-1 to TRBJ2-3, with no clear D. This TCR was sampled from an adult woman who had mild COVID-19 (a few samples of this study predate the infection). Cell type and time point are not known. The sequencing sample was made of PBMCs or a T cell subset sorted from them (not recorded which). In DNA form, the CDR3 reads TGCAGCGTTGAAGGAGACAGCACAGATACGCAGTATTTT. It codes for CSVEGDSTDTQYF.